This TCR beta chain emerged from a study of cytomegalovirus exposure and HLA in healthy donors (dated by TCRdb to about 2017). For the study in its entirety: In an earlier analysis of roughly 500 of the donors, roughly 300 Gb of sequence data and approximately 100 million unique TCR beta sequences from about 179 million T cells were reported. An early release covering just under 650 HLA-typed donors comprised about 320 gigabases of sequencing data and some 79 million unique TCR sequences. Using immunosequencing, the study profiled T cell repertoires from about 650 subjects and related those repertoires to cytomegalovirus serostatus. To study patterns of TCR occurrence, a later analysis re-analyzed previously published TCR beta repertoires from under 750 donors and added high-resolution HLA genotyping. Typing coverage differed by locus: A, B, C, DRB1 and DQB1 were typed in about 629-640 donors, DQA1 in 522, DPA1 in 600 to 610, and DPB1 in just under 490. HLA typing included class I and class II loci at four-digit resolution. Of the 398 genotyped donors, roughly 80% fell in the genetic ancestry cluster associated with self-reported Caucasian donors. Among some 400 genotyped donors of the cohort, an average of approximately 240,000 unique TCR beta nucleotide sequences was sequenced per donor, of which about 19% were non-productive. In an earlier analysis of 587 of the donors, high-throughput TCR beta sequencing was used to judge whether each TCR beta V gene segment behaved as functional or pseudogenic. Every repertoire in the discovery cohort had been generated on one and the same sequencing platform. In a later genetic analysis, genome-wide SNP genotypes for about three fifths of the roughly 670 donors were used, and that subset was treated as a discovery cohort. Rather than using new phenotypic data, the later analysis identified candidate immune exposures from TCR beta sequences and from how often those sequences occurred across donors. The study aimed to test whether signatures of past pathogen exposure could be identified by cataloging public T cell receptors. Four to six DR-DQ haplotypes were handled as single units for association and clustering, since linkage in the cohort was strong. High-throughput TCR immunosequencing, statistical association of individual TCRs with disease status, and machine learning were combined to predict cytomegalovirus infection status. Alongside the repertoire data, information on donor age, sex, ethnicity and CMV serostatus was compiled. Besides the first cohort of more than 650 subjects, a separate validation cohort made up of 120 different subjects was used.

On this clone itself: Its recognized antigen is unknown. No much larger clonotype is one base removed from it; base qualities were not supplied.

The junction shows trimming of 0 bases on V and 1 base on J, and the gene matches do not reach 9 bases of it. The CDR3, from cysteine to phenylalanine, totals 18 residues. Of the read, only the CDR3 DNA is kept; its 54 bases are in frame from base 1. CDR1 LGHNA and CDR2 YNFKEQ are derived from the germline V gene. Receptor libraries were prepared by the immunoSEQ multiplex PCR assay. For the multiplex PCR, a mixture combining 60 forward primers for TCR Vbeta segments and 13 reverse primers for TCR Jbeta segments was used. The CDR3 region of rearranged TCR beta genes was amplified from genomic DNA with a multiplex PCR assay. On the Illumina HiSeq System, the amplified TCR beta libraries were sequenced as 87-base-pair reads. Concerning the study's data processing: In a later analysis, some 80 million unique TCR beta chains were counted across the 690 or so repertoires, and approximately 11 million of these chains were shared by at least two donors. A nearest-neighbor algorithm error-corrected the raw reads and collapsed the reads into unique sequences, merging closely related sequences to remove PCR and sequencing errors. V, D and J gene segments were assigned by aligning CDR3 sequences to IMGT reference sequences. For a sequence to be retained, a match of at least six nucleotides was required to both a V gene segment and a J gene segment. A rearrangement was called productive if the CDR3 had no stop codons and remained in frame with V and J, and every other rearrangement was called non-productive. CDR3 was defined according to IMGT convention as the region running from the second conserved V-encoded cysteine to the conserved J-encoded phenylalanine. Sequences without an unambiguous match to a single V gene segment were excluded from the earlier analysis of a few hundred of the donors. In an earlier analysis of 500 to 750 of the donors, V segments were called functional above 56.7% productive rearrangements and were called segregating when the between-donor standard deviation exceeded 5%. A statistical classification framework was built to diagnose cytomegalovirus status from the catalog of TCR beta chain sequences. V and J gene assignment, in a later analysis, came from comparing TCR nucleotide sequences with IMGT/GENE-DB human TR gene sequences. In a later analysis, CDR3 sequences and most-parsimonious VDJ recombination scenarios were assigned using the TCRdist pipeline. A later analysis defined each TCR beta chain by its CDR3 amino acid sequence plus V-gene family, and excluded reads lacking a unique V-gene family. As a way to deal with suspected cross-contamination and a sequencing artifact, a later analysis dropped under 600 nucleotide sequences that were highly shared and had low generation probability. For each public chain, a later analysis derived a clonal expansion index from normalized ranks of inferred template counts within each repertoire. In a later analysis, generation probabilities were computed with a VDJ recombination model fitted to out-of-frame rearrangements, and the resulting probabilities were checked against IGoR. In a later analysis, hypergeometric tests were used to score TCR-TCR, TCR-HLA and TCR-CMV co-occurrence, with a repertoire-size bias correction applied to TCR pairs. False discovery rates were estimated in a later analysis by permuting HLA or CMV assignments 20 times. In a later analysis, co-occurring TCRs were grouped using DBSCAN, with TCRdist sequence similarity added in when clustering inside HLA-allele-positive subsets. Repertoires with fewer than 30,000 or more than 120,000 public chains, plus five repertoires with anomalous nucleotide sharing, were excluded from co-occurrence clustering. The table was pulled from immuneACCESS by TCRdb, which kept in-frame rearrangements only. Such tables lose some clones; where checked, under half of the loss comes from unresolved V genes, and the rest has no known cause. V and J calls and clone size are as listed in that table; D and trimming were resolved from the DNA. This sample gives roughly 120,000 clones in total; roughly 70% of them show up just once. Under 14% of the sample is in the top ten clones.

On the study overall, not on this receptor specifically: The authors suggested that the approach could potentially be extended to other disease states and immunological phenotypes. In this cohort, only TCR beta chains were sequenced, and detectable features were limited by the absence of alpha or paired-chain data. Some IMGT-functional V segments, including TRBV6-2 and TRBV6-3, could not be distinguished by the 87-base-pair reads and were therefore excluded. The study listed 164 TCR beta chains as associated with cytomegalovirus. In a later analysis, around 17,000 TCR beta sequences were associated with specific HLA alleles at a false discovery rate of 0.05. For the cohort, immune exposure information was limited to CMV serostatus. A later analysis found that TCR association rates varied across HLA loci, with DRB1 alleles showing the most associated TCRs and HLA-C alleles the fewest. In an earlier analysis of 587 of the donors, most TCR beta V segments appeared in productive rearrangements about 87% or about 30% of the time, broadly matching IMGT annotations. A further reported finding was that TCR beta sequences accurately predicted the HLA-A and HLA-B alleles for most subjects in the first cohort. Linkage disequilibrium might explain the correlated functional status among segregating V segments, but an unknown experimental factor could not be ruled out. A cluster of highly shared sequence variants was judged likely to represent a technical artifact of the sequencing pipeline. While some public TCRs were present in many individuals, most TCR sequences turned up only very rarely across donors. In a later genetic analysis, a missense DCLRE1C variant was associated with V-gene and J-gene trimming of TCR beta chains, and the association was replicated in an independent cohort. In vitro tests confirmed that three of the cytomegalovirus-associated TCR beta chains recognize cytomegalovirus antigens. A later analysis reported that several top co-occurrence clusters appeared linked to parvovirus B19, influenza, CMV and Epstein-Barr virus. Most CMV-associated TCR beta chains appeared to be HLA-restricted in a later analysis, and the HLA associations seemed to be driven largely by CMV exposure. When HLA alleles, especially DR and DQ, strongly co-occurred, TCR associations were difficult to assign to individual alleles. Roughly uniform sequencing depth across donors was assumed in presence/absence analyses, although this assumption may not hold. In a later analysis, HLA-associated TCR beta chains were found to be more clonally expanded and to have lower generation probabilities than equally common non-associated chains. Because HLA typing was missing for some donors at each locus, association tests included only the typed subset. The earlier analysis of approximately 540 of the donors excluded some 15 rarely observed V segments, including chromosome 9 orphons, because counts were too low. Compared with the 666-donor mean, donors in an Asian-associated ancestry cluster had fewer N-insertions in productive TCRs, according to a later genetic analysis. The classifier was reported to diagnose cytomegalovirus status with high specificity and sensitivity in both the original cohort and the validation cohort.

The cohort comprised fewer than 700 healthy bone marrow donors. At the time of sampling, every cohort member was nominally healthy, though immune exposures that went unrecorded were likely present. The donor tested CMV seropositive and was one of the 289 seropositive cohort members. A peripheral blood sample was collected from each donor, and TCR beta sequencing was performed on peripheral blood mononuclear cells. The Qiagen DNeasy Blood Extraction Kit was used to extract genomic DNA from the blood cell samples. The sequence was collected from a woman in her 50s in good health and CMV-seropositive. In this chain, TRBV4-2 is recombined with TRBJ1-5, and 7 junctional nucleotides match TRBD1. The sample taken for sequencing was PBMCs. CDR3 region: CASSQDPPGTASNQPQHF. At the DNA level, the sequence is TGTGCCAGCAGCCAAGATCCCCCCGGGACAGCGAGCAATCAGCCCCAGCATTTT.